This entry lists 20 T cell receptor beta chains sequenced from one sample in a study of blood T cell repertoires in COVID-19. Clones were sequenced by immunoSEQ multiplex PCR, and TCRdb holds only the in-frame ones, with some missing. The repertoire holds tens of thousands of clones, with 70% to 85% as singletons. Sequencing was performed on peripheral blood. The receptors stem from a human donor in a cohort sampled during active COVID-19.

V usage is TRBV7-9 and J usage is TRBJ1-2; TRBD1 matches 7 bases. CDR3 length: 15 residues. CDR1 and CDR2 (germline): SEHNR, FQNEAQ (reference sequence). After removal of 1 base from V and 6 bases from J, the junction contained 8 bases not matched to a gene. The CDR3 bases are TGTGCCAGCAGCTTAGTTAAGGGGGCAAGGGATGGCTACACCTTC. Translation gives CASSLVKGARDGYTF.

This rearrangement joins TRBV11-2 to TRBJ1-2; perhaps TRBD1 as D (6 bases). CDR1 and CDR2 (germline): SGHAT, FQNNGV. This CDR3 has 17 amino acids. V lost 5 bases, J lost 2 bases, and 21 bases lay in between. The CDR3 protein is CASSPIRGNDGNYGYTF. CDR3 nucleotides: TGTGCCAGCAGCCCTATTAGGGGGAACGACGGGAACTATGGCTACACCTTC.

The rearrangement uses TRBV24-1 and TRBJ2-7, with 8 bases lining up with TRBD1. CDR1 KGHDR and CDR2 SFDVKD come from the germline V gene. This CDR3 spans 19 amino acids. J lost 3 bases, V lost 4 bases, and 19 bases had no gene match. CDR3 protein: CATSEGSQARQGIFYEQYF. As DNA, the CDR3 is TGTGCCACCAGTGAAGGGAGCCAGGCTAGACAGGGGATCTTCTACGAGCAGTACTTC.

The CDR3 DNA reads TGTGCCAGCAGCTTCCTCACTATTGAGGGAGCTAACTATGGCTACACCTTC. This gives the protein CASSFLTIEGANYGYTF. The V call is TRBV7-9, the J call TRBJ1-2; D is undetermined. V shed 3 bases and J shed 0 bases, with 17 bases lying between them. The CDR3 contains 17 residues. CDR1 is SEHNR, CDR2 FQNEAQ, per germline (reference sequence).

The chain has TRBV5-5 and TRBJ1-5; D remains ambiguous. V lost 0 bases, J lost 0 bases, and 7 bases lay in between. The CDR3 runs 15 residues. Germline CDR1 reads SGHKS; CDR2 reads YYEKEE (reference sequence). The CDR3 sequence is CASSLGQDSNQPQHF. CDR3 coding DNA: TGTGCCAGCAGCTTGGGGCAGGATAGCAATCAGCCCCAGCATTTT.

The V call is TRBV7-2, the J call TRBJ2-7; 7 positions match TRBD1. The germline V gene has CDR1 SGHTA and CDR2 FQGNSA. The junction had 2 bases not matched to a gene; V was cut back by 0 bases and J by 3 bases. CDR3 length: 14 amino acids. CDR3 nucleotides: TGTGCCAGCAGCTTAGCGGGACAGAGCTACGAGCAGTACTTC. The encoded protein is CASSLAGQSYEQYF.

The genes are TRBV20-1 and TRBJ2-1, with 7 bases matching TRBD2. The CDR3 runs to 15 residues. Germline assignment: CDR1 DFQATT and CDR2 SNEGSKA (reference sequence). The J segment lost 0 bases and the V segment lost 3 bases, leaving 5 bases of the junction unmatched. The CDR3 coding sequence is TGCAGTGCTAGTACTAGCGACCCCTCCTACAATGAGCAGTTCTTC. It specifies CSASTSDPSYNEQFF.

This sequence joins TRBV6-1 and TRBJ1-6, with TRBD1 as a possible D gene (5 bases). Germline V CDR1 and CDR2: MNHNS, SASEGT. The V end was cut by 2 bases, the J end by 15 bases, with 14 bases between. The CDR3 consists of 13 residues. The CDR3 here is CASSEKGWEGLHF. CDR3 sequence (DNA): TGTGCCAGCAGTGAAAAGGGGTGGGAAGGCCTCCACTTT.

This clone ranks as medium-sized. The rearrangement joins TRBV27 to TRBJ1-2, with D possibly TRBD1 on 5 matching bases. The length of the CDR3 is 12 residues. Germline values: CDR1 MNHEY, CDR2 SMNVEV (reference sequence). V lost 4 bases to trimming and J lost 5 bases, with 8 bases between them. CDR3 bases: TGTGCCAGCAGTTCGGGACTTTATGGCTACACCTTC. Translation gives CASSSGLYGYTF.

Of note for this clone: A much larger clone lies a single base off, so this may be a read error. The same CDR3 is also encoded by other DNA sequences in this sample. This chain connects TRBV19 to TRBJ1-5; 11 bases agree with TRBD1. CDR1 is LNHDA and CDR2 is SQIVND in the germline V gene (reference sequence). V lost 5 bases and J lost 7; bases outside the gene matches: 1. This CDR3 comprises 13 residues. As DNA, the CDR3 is TGTGCCAGTAGTGGGACAGGGGGACAGCCCCAGCATTTT. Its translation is CASSGTGGQPQHF.

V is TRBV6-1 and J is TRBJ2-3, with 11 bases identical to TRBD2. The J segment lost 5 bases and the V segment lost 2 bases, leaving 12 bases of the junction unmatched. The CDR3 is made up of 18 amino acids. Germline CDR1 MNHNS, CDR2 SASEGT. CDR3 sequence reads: CASSELAGGLSQRDTQYF. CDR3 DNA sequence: TGTGCCAGCAGTGAACTAGCGGGGGGTTTGTCGCAGCGAGATACGCAGTATTTT.

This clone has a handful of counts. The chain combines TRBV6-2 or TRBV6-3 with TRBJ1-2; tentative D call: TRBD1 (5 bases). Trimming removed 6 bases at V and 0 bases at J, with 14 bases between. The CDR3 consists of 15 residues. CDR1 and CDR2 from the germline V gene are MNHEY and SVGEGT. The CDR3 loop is CASSLGHTANYGYTF. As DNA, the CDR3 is TGTGCCAGCAGCCTTGGACACACCGCTAACTATGGCTACACCTTC.

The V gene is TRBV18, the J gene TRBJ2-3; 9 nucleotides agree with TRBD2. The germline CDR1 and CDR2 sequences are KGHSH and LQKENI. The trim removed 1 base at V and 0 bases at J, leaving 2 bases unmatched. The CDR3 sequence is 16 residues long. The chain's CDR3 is CASSPRTSGSTDTQYF. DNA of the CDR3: TGTGCCAGCTCACCACGAACTAGCGGGAGCACAGATACGCAGTATTTT.

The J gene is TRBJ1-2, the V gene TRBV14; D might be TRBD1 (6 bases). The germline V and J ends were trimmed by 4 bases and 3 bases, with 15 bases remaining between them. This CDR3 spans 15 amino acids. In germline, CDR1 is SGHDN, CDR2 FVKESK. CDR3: CASSLQGARDYGYTF. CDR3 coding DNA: TGTGCCAGCAGCCTACAGGGAGCTAGGGACTATGGCTACACCTTC.

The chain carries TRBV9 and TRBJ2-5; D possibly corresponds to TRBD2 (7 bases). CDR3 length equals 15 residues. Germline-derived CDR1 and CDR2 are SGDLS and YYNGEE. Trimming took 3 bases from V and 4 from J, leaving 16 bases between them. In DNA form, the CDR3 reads TGTGCCAGCAGCGCCCGGGGGGACACTGGAGAGACCCAGTACTTC. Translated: CASSARGDTGETQYF.

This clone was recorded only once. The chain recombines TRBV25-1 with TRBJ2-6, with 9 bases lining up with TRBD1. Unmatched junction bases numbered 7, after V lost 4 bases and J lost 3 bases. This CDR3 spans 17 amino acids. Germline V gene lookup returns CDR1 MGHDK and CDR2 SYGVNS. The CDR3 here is CASSGGTGLNGANVLTF. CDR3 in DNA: TGTGCCAGCAGTGGCGGGACAGGGTTAAATGGGGCCAACGTCCTGACTTTC.

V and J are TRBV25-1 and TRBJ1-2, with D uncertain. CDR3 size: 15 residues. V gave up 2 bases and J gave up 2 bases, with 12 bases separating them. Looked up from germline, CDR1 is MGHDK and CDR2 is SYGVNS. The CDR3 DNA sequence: TGTGCCAGCAGTGAAAAACGGTCGATAAACTATGGCTACACCTTC. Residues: CASSEKRSINYGYTF.

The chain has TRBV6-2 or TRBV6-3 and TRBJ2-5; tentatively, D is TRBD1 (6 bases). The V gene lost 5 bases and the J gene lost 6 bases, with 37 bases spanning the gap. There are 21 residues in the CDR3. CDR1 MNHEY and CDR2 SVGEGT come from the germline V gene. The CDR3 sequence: CASSRGHLTGAWMSPKKTQYF. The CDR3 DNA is TGTGCCAGCAGTCGGGGACACCTTACTGGGGCTTGGATGTCCCCGAAGAAGACCCAGTACTTC.

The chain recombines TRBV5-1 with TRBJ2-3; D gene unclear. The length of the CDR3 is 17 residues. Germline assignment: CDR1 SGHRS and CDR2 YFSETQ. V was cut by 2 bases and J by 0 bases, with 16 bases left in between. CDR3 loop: CASSFSRIETSTDTQYF. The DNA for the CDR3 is TGCGCCAGCAGCTTTAGCCGAATAGAGACTAGCACAGATACGCAGTATTTT. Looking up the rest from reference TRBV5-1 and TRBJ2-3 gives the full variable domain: KAGVTQTPRYLIKTRGQQVTLSCSPISGHRSVSWYQQTPGQGLQFLFEYFSETQRNKGNFPGRFSGRQFSNSRSEMNVSTLELGDSALYLCASSFSRIETSTDTQYFGPGTRLTVL.

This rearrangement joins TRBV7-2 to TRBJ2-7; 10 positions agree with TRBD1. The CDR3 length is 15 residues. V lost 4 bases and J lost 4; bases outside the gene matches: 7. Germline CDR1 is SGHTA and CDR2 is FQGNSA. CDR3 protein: CASSSTPGQGYEQYF. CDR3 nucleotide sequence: TGTGCCAGCAGCTCTACTCCGGGACAGGGGTACGAGCAGTACTTC.